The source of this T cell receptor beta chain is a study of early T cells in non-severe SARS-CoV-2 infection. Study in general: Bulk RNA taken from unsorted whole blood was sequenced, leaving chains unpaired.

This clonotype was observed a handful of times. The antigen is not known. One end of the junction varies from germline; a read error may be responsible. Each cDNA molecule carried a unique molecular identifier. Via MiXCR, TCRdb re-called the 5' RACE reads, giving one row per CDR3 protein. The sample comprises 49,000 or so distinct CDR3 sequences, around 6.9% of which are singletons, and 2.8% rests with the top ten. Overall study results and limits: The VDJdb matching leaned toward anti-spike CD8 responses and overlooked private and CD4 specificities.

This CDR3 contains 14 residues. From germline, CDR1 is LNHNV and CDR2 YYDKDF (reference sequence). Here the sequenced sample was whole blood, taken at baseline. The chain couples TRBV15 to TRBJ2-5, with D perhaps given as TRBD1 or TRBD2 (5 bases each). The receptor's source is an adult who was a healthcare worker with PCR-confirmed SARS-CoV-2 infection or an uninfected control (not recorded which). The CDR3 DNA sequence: TGTGTCACCAGCAGAGGGGCTAGCAGGGAGACCCAGTACTTC. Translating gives CVTSRGASRETQYF.